The rows below give T cell receptor beta chains drawn from one sample of a study of T cell responses to AZD1222 COVID-19 vaccine. TCRdb's table, derived via immunoSEQ multiplex PCR, lists solely in-frame clones and lacks some. In the table there are about 100,000 clones, approximately 90% of which are singletons. The source was peripheral blood, collected on day 0 of AZD1222 vaccination. The receptor set was obtained from an adult in good health. Each CDR3 is given with its conserved first and last residue. The D gene is left open where the match is weak. Clone size appears in some rows only: once, few, many, or a class for an expanded clone.

abundance: once
v_gene: TRBV9
j_gene: TRBJ1-1
d_gene: TRBD1
len: 15
CDR3aa: CASSPGQLMNTEAFF
CDR3nt: TGTGCCAGCAGCCCGGGACAGCTCATGAACACTGAAGCTTTCTTT

abundance: -
v_gene: TRBV6-5
j_gene: TRBJ1-2
d_gene: -
len: 14
CDR3aa: CASRLGVGLYGYTF
CDR3nt: TGTGCCAGCAGGCTTGGGGTGGGGCTCTATGGCTACACCTTC

abundance: -
v_gene: TRBV25-1
j_gene: TRBJ1-3
d_gene: -
len: 15
CDR3aa: CASSVTALSGNTIYF
CDR3nt: TGTGCCAGCAGTGTGACAGCTCTCTCTGGAAACACCATATATTTT

abundance: -
v_gene: TRBV6-1
j_gene: TRBJ2-3
d_gene: -
len: 14
CDR3aa: CASSEPGTGSPQYF
CDR3nt: TGTGCCAGCAGTGAACCCGGGACCGGATCCCCGCAGTATTTT

abundance: once
v_gene: TRBV18
j_gene: TRBJ1-1
d_gene: -
len: 12
CDR3aa: CASSEGGAEAFF
CDR3nt: TGTGCCAGCTCGGAGGGAGGGGCTGAAGCTTTCTTT

abundance: -
v_gene: TRBV7-6
j_gene: TRBJ2-1
d_gene: TRBD2
len: 16
CDR3aa: CASSLGVAGGHNEQFF
CDR3nt: TGTGCCAGCAGCTTAGGAGTAGCGGGAGGCCACAATGAGCAGTTCTTC

abundance: -
v_gene: TRBV15
j_gene: TRBJ1-1
d_gene: -
len: 12
CDR3aa: CATSRETGEAFF
CDR3nt: TGTGCCACCAGCAGAGAGACGGGGGAAGCTTTCTTT

abundance: few
v_gene: TRBV30
j_gene: TRBJ2-2
d_gene: -
len: 15
CDR3aa: CAWSVPGFDTGELFF
CDR3nt: TGTGCCTGGAGTGTACCCGGGTTCGACACCGGGGAGCTGTTTTTT

abundance: -
v_gene: TRBV6-6
j_gene: TRBJ2-7
d_gene: -
len: 15
CDR3aa: CASSYSPSGGYEQYF
CDR3nt: TGTGCCAGCAGTTACTCTCCCTCTGGGGGATACGAGCAGTACTTC

abundance: -
v_gene: TRBV19
j_gene: TRBJ1-3
d_gene: -
len: 18
CDR3aa: CASSHRPGMVSVGNTIYF
CDR3nt: TGTGCCAGTAGCCACCGCCCGGGGATGGTTTCTGTTGGAAACACCATATATTTT

abundance: -
v_gene: TRBV5-1
j_gene: TRBJ2-7
d_gene: -
len: 15
CDR3aa: CASRVGLDISYEQYF
CDR3nt: TGCGCCAGCAGGGTGGGATTGGACATCTCCTACGAGCAGTACTTC

abundance: once
v_gene: TRBV5-4
j_gene: TRBJ2-1
d_gene: -
len: 16
CDR3aa: CASSLGGSHLGNEQFF
CDR3nt: TGTGCCAGCAGCTTGGGGGGGTCCCACCTTGGGAATGAGCAGTTCTTC

abundance: -
v_gene: TRBV4-3
j_gene: TRBJ2-2
d_gene: -
len: 14
CDR3aa: CASSQDIGSGELFF
CDR3nt: TGCGCCAGCAGCCAAGATATAGGGTCCGGGGAGCTGTTTTTT

abundance: -
v_gene: TRBV7-8
j_gene: TRBJ2-7
d_gene: -
len: 16
CDR3aa: CASSLTQNSWGYEQYF
CDR3nt: TGTGCCAGCAGCTTGACCCAAAATAGCTGGGGCTACGAGCAGTACTTC

abundance: -
v_gene: TRBV7-2
j_gene: TRBJ1-2
d_gene: -
len: 14
CDR3aa: CASSFRETWYGYTF
CDR3nt: TGTGCCAGCAGCTTTCGGGAAACCTGGTATGGCTACACCTTC

abundance: -
v_gene: TRBV2
j_gene: TRBJ2-3
d_gene: TRBD1
len: 14
CDR3aa: CASTQDRGADTQYF
CDR3nt: TGTGCCAGCACCCAGGACAGGGGGGCAGATACGCAGTATTTT

abundance: -
v_gene: TRBV24-1
j_gene: TRBJ2-5
d_gene: -
len: 15
CDR3aa: CATSDFRLPGLTQYF
CDR3nt: TGTGCCACCAGTGATTTTAGACTGCCTGGTTTGACCCAGTACTTC

abundance: -
v_gene: TRBV5-1
j_gene: TRBJ1-1
d_gene: TRBD1
len: 13
CDR3aa: CASTLDRGLEAFF
CDR3nt: TGCGCCAGCACCCTCGACAGGGGGCTTGAAGCTTTCTTT

abundance: -
v_gene: TRBV7-9
j_gene: TRBJ1-1
d_gene: -
len: 13
CDR3aa: CASSEPGDTEAFF
CDR3nt: TGTGCCAGCAGCGAGCCTGGAGACACTGAAGCTTTCTTT